A selection of T cell receptor beta chains follows, all from one sample in a study of identical twins. TCRdb redid the calling of the 5' RACE reads with MiXCR, one entry per CDR3 protein. The sample comprises some 440,000 distinct CDR3 sequences, about 24% of which are singletons, and about 2.9% rests with the top ten. Separately, the same data were catalogued under a study of T cells expressing NK-cell markers.

Sequencing was performed on CD4+ T cells sorted from blood. Every receptor here comes from a young woman in good health. The CDR3 runs from the conserved cysteine through the conserved F or W. Each record gives: clone size, D gene, J gene, V gene, CDR3 DNA, CDR3 protein. A D gene is named only where the DNA matches it firmly. Size is stated for part of the rows, as once, few or many counts, or as a class when the clone is expanded.

few,TRBD1,TRBJ2-2,TRBV6-5,TGTGCCAGCAGTTACTCGAATCTACCGGGACAGGGGGCCGGGGAGCTGTTTTTT,CASSYSNLPGQGAGELFF
.,.,TRBJ2-3,TRBV10-3,TGTGCCATCAGTGGAGGGCTGAGCACAGATACGCAGTATTTT,CAISGGLSTDTQYF
.,.,TRBJ1-1,TRBV6-1,TGTGCCAGCAGGAGAACCTCCGGGGCGAGGGGGACTGAAGCTTTCTTT,CASRRTSGARGTEAFF
.,TRBD2,TRBJ2-7,TRBV20-1,TGCAGTGCTGACCCCAGCGGACTAGCGGGCGAGCAGTACTTC,CSADPSGLAGEQYF
few,.,TRBJ2-3,TRBV11-2,TGTGCCAGCAGCAGGGGGATTTATACGGGTCGGGACGATACGCAGTATTTT,CASSRGIYTGRDDTQYF
.,.,TRBJ2-1,TRBV20-1,TGCAGTGCTAGAACGGGACATGAGCAGTTCTTC,CSARTGHEQFF
many,.,TRBJ2-7,TRBV28,TGTGCCAGCAAACTCTCGGGACTCTACGAGCAGTACTTC,CASKLSGLYEQYF
.,TRBD2,TRBJ2-5,TRBV20-1,TGCAGTGCCACTAGCGGGGGGCCCTCTGAGACCCAGTACTTC,CSATSGGPSETQYF
.,.,TRBJ2-2,TRBV7-9,TGTGCCAGCAGCTCGAAAGCCGGGGAGCTGTTTTTT,CASSSKAGELFF
.,.,TRBJ2-7,TRBV28,TGTGCCAGCAGTTTTGGAGGGGGGACTCCTGGATCGTACGAGCAGTACTTC,CASSFGGGTPGSYEQYF
many,.,TRBJ2-7,TRBV12-3/TRBV12-4,TGTGCCAGCAGTTTCAGTCCCGTTGGAGTTGGCGAGCAGTACTTC,CASSFSPVGVGEQYF
few,.,TRBJ2-1,TRBV19,TGTGCCAGTAAAGGGGGAGGCATAAACAATGAGCAGTTCTTC,CASKGGGINNEQFF
many,.,TRBJ2-3,TRBV11-2,TGTGCCAGCAGCTTACCTAGTACTAGCCTCCCAGTGGGAGATACGCAGTATTTT,CASSLPSTSLPVGDTQYF
few,.,TRBJ2-7,TRBV20-1,TGCAGTGCCAGCGTCCCTCCCTACGAGCAGTACTTC,CSASVPPYEQYF
few,.,TRBJ2-2,TRBV27,TGTGCCAGCAGTTTATTAGGGACCAACAAGCTGTTTTTT,CASSLLGTNKLFF
.,TRBD2,TRBJ2-3,TRBV6-5,TGTGCCAGCAGTTACGTAGCGGGGTCCACAGATACGCAGTATTTT,CASSYVAGSTDTQYF
few,.,TRBJ1-5,TRBV5-1,TGCGCCAGCAGCCAGTTCGGACGGGAGCCCCAGCATTTT,CASSQFGREPQHF
.,.,TRBJ2-7,TRBV5-1,TGCGCCAGCAGGGACTCCTACGAGCAGTACTTC,CASRDSYEQYF
few,TRBD2,TRBJ2-7,TRBV7-2,TGTGCCAGCAGCTATCAGTATAACCTAGCGGGCGAGCAGTACTTC,CASSYQYNLAGEQYF
few,TRBD1,TRBJ2-7,TRBV25-1,TGTGCCAGCAGTGAATCCGGGACAGGGACCTACGAGCAGTACTTC,CASSESGTGTYEQYF
.,TRBD1,TRBJ2-2,TRBV15,TGTGCCACCAGCAGAGATATAGGACAGGGATGGACCGGGGAGCTGTTTTTT,CATSRDIGQGWTGELFF
few,TRBD2,TRBJ2-2,TRBV20-1,TGCAGTGCAAGGAGCGGGGGGGCCTCCGGGGAGCTGTTTTTT,CSARSGGASGELFF
few,.,TRBJ2-1,TRBV2,TGTGCCAGCAGTAGAGAACTTGACAATGAGCAGTTCTTC,CASSRELDNEQFF
.,.,TRBJ1-5,TRBV6-1,TGTGCCAGCAGGGAAACAGGGCTCTCCCATCAGCCCCAGCATTTT,CASRETGLSHQPQHF
.,.,TRBJ2-1,TRBV7-9,TGTGCCAGCAGCCCCAAGGACTTTGAGCAGTTCTTC,CASSPKDFEQFF
few,.,TRBJ2-5,TRBV12-3/TRBV12-4,TGTGCCAGCAGTATTGGGGCCGGGGGCGGTCAGACCCAGTACTTC,CASSIGAGGGQTQYF
.,TRBD1,TRBJ1-1,TRBV20-1,TGCAGTGGGACTGGACAGGGGGCTGCTTTCTTT,CSGTGQGAAFF
.,.,TRBJ2-3,TRBV5-1,TGCGCCAGCAGAGGAGCCGGGAGTAGGACAGATACGCAGTATTTT,CASRGAGSRTDTQYF
.,.,TRBJ2-3,TRBV20-1,TGCAGTGCTATTTTCAGGGGCCCAGATACGCAGTATTTT,CSAIFRGPDTQYF
.,.,TRBJ2-7,TRBV10-2,TGCGCCAGCACGCGGACAGAAGCCTACGAGCAGTACTTC,CASTRTEAYEQYF
few,TRBD2,TRBJ2-5,TRBV6-2/TRBV6-3,TGTGCCAGCAGTTTTAGCGGGACCCTAAGAGAGACCCAGTACTTC,CASSFSGTLRETQYF
once,TRBD1,TRBJ1-4,TRBV9,TGTGCCAGCGGCGCCCGGACAGGGACTAATGAAAAACTGTTTTTT,CASGARTGTNEKLFF
.,.,TRBJ1-2,TRBV7-2,TGTGCCAGCAGTCTAGATCACTATGGCTACACCTTC,CASSLDHYGYTF